The T cell receptor beta chain under discussion was sequenced for a study of post-analysis software for immune sequencing data. At the level of the study: In terms of disease course, relapsing-remitting, secondary progressive and progressive-relapsing multiple sclerosis were included.

Findings and caveats of the study: In patients, five TRBV segments were more frequent than in controls, with TRBV5-6, TRBV5-1 and TRBV20-1 among them. Patients with multiple sclerosis recorded significantly lower normalized Chao1 diversity than controls, the study found.

Germline CDR1 reads DFQATT; CDR2 reads SNEGSKA (reference sequence). V was clipped by 2 bases and J by 3 bases, with 9 bases between them. The CDR3 has 13 residues. Libraries were made from TCR beta cDNA, and they carried unique molecular identifiers. Roughly 510,000 cDNA molecules were recovered from an input of 1 to 10 million T cells. One entry per CDR3 protein, called by TCRdb with MiXCR from the PCR reads. The profile covers hundreds of thousands of distinct CDR3 sequences, with 25% to 30% appearing a single time and approximately 0.6% taken by the ten largest. This clonotype appeared many times. Its matching antigen is unknown.

The chain has TRBV20-1 and TRBJ2-3; D is ambiguous. Sequenced sample: blood. The TCR comes from a girl aged 10 to 17 with multiple sclerosis. Here the CDR3 reads CSARPSQTDTQYF. The CDR3 DNA reads TGCAGTGCTAGACCCTCACAGACAGATACGCAGTATTTT.